This T cell receptor beta chain was obtained from a study of blood T cells in healthy people across ages. Findings and limits, study-wide: Shifts in expanded clonotypes may have been confounded by donor CMV status, which was unknown. In these data, TCR beta diversity tracked strongly with naive T cell percentage.

The CDR3 covers 14 residues. Per the germline V gene, CDR1 is MNHEY and CDR2 is SVGAGI. The authors extracted at least 5 micrograms of total RNA per sample. Details on this clonotype: Its specificity is unknown.

Combining a sample-barcoded 5' primer with a J-beta primer mix, a second PCR ran for roughly 7 to 11 cycles. CDR3-containing paired-end reads numbering at least 2.5 million came from each sample. Using its own MiXCR run on the 5' RACE reads, TCRdb lists one record per CDR3 protein. The sample consists of 650,000 to 1,000,000 distinct CDR3 sequences, around 36% of them appearing once. The genes are TRBV6-5 and TRBJ2-5; the match to TRBD1 covers 8 bases. The J call is uncertain, as TRBJ2-1 better fits the DNA end. This clonotype was obtained from a man aged 18 to 29 in good health. Specimen: blood. The CDR3 sequence: CASSDRQGQETQFF. The CDR3 coding sequence is TGTGCCAGCAGTGACCGACAGGGGCAAGAGACCCAGTTCTTC.